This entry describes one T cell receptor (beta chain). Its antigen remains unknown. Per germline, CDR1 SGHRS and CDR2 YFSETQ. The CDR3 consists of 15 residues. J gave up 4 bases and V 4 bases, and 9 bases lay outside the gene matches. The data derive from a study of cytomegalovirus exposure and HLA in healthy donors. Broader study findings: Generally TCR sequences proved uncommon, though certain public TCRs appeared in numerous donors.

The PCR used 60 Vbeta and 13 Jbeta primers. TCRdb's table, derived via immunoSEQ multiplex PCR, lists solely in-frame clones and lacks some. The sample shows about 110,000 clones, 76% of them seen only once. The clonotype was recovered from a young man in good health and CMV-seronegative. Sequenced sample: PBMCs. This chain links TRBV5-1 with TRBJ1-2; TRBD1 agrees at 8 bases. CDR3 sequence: CASSMSGTGGYGYTF. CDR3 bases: TGCGCCAGCAGCATGTCCGGTACAGGGGGCTATGGCTACACCTTC.